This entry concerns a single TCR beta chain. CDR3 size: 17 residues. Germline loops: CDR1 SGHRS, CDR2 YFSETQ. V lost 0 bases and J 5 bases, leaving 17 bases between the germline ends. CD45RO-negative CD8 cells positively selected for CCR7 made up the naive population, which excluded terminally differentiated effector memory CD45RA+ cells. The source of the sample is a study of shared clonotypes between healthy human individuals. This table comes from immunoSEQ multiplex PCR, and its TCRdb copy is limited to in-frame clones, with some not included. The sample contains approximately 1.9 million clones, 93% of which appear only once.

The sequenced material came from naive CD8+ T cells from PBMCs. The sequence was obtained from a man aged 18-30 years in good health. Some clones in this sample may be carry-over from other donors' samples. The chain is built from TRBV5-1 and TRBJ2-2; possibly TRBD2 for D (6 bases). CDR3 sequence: CASSLGDREIGTGELFF. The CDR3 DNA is TGCGCCAGCAGCTTGGGTGACCGGGAGATTGGGACCGGGGAGCTGTTTTTT.